The sequence of this T cell receptor beta chain was determined in a study of graft-versus-host responses after intestinal transplantation. Study summary: Recipients received multivisceral, liver-intestinal, or isolated intestinal transplants. The study gave all recipients anti-thymocyte globulin induction, then tacrolimus and steroids for three to four years. General study points: The authors found GvH clones in recipient marrow, some appearing first in ileum or blood.

This clone was found once. What it binds is not known. The ends were cut back, 2 bases at V and 4 bases at J, with 14 bases in the middle. The CDR3 is 15 amino acids. Germline loops: CDR1 MDHEN, CDR2 SYDVKM. The repertoire was sequenced with immunoSEQ multiplex PCR; TCRdb's copy has only in-frame clones and lacks some. The data hold approximately 70,000 clones, with approximately 88% observed a single time. The chain employs TRBV28 and TRBJ1-2; D not certain. Sequences were derived from unstimulated CD8+ T cells sorted from spleen or lymph node cells, sampled before intestinal transplant. The receptor's source is a human donor who received an intestinal transplant. CDR3 sequence reads: CASSLNYDGTYGYTF. CDR3 coding DNA: TGTGCCAGCAGTTTAAACTATGACGGAACCTATGGCTACACCTTC.